This record looks at one T cell receptor beta chain sequence and its context. Its antigen is unidentified. The sample is drawn from a study of shared clonotypes between healthy human individuals. Findings of the study overall: Estimated richness was generally greater in naive than memory subsets.

Repertoires were generated with immunoSEQ multiplex PCR, while TCRdb's copy carries only in-frame clones and drops some. The sample shows millions of clones, approximately 90% of them seen only once. The V and J ends lost 1 base and 5 bases respectively, with 9 bases between them. In germline, CDR1 is SNHLY, CDR2 FYNNEI. CDR3 length: 13 residues. The sequence came from a man aged 18 to 29 in good health. This sequence joins TRBV2 and TRBJ2-7; possibly TRBD1 for D (6 bases). Sequencing input: naive CD4+ T cells sorted from blood. Subset indicated: CD45RA+ positively selected. In DNA, the CDR3 is TGTGCCAGCAGTGAAGACAGGGTCCACGAGCAGTACTTC. As protein: CASSEDRVHEQYF.